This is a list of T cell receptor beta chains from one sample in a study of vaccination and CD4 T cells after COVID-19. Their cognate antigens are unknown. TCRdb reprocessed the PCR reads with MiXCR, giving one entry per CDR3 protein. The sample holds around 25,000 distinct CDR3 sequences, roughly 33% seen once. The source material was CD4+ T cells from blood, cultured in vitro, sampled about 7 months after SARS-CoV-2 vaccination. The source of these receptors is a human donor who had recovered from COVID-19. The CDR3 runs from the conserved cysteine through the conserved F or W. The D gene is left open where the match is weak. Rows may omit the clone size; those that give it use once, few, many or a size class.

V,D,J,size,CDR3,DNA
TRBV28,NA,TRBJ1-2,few,CASRANRQNGYTF,TGTGCCAGCAGAGCTAATCGGCAGAATGGCTACACCTTC
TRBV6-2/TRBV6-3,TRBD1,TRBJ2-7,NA,CASSYRGQNEQYF,TGTGCCAGCAGTTACAGGGGGCAAAACGAGCAGTACTTC
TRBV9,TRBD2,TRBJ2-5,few,CASSGGRLAGSETQYF,TGTGCCAGCAGCGGGGGGAGACTAGCGGGATCCGAGACCCAGTACTTC
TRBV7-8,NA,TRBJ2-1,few,CASSLVGEQFF,TGTGCCAGCAGCTTAGTTGGTGAGCAGTTCTTC
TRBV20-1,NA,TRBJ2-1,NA,CSAGGGVYNEQFF,TGCAGTGCTGGGGGAGGTGTTTACAATGAGCAGTTCTTC
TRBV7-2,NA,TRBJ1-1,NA,CASSLARDFEAFF,TGTGCCAGCAGCTTAGCGAGGGACTTTGAAGCTTTCTTT
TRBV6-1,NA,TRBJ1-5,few,CASSELGNQPQHF,TGTGCCAGCAGTGAACTGGGGAATCAGCCCCAGCATTTT
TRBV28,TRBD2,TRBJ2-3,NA,CASSLGGGLADTQYF,TGTGCCAGCAGTTTAGGGGGGGGACTAGCGGATACGCAGTATTTT
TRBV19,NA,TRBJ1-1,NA,CASRSRNSKNTEAFF,TGTGCCAGTAGAAGCCGTAACAGTAAGAACACTGAAGCTTTCTTT
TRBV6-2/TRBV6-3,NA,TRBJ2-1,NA,CASRVAGLGDNEQSF,TGTGCCAGCAGGGTAGCGGGCCTAGGGGACAATGAGCAGTCCTTC
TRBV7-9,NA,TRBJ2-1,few,CASSQQGLSRYNEQFF,TGTGCCAGCAGCCAACAGGGTCTTTCTAGGTACAATGAGCAGTTCTTC
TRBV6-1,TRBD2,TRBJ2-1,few,CASSVGTSDINEQFF,TGTGCCAGCAGTGTCGGGACTAGCGACATCAATGAGCAGTTCTTC
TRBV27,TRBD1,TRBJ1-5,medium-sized,CASRVQGASNQPQHF,TGTGCCAGCAGAGTACAGGGGGCTAGCAATCAGCCCCAGCATTTT